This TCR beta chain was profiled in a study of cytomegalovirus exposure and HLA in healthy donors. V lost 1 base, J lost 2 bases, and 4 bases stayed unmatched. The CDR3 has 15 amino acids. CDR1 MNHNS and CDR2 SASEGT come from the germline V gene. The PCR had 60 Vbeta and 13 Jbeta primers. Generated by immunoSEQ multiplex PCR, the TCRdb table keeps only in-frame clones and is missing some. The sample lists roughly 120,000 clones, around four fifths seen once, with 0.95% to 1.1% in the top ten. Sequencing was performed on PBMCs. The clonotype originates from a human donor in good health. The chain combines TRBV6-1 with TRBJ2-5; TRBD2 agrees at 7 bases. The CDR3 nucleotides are TGTGCCAGCAGTGAAGGGCTAGCGGTACAAGAGACCCAGTACTTC. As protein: CASSEGLAVQETQYF.